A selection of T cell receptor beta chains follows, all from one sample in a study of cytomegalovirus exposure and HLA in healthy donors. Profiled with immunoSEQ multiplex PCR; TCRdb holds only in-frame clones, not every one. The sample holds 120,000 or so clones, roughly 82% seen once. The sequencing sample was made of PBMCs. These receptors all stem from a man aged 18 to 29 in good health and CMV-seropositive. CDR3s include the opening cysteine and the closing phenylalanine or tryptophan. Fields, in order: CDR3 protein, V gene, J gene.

CASSEEQPLTEAFF,TRBV2,TRBJ1-1
CASSLEDPRTGYQETQYF,TRBV27,TRBJ2-5
CASSPGTGGYEQYF,TRBV27,TRBJ2-7
CASSRDRRFSAGANGLTF,TRBV23-1,TRBJ2-6
CAIREDPGGYEQYF,TRBV10-3,TRBJ2-7
CASSATGYGQYF,TRBV6-1,TRBJ2-7
CASSYSDSGAGELFF,TRBV6-5,TRBJ2-2
CASSQGLQGLNTEAFF,TRBV4-1,TRBJ1-1
CATSRGYDRGAGANVLTF,TRBV15,TRBJ2-6
CASSQDRGGEKLFF,TRBV19,TRBJ1-4
CASKTGSGTGELFF,TRBV5-1,TRBJ2-2
CASGTASGQLFF,TRBV5-1,TRBJ1-4
CASRHGRNPPGTEAFF,TRBV6-6,TRBJ1-1